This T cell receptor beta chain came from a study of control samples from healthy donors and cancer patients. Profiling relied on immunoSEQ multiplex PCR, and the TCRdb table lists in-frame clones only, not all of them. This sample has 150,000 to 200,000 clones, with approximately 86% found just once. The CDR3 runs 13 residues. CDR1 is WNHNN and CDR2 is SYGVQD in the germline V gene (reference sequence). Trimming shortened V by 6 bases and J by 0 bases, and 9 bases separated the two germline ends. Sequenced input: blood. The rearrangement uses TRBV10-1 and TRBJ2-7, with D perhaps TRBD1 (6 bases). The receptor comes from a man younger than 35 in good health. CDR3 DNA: TGCGCCAGCAGGGACAGTCTCTCCTACGAGCAGTACTTC. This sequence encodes CASRDSLSYEQYF.